This T cell receptor (beta chain) was sequenced in a study of vaccination effects on CD4 cells after COVID-19. About the research overall: The median interval between the second dose and post-vaccine sampling was 72 days. General study results and limits: Clonal contraction was marked in infection- and vaccine-induced clones late after vaccination.

Clones were sequenced by immunoSEQ multiplex PCR, and TCRdb holds only the in-frame ones, with some missing. There are fewer than 35,000 clones in the sample; 65% to 90% occur only once, and 5% to 6.5% lies in the top ten. Before any sequencing was done, the ViraFEST assay used viral peptide pools to expand antigen-specific CD4+ T cells. It was after approximately 11 days of culture that CD4+ T cells were isolated. Participants were given two doses of BNT162b2 or mRNA-1273 vaccine. CDR1 is KGHDR and CDR2 is SFDVKD in the germline V gene. V was clipped by 9 bases and J by 7 bases; unmatched bases: 3. The CDR3 length is 12 residues. As for this clone: Its antigen is as yet unknown.

This chain links TRBV24-1 with TRBJ2-4; 9 nucleotides agree with TRBD1. The sequence came from a human donor who received a COVID-19 vaccine. Some clones in this sample may be carry-over from other donors' samples. The sequenced sample was CD4+ T cells from PBMCs cultured with SARS-CoV-2 spike peptides, obtained after COVID-19 vaccination. The CDR3 spells CATAGQGNIQYF. The CDR3 DNA follows: TGTGCCACCGCTGGACAGGGGAACATTCAGTACTTC.